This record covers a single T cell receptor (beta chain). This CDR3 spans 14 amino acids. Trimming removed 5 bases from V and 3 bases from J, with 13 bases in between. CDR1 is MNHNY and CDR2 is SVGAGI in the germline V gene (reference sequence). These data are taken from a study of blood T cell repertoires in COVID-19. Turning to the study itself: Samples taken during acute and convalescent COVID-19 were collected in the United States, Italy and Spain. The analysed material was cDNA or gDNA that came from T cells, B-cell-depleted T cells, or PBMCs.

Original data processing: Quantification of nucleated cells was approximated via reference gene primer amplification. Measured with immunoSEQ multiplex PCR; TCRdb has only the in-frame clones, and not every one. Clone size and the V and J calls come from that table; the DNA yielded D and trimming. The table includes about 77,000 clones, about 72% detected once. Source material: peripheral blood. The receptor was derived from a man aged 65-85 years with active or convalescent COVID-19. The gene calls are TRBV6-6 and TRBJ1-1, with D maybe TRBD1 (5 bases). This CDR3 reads CASSRPSGDTEAFF. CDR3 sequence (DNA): TGTGCCAGCAGTAGACCGTCGGGGGACACTGAAGCTTTCTTT.